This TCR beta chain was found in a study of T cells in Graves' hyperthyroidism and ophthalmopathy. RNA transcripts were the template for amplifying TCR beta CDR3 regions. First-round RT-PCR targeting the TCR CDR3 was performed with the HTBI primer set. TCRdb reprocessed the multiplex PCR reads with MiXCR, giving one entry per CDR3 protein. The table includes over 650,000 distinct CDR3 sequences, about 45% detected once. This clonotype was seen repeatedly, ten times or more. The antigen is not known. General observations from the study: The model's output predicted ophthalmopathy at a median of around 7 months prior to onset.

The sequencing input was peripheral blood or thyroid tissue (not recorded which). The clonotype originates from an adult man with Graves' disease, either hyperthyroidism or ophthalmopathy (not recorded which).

The CDR3 nucleotides read TGTGCCAGCAGTGGACCGGGACAGGGATATGGCTACACCTTC. Protein: CASSGPGQGYGYTF. The chain combines TRBV25-1 with TRBJ1-2, with 9 nucleotides matching TRBD1. This CDR3 has 14 amino acids. The ends lost 4 bases at V and 5 bases at J; junction bases unmatched: 5. Germline V gene lookup returns CDR1 MGHDK and CDR2 SYGVNS.